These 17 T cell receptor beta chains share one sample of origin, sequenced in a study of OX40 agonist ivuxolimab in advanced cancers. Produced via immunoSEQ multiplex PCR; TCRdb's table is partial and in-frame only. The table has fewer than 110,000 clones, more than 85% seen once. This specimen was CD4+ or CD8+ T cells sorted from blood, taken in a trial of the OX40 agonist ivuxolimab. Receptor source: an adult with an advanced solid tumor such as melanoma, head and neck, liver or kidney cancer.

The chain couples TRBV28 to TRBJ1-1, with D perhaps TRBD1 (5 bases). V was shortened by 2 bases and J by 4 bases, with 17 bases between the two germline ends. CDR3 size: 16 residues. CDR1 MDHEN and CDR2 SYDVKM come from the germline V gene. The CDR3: CASSLNFRPGATEAFF. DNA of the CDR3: TGTGCCAGCAGTTTAAATTTTAGGCCTGGGGCCACTGAAGCTTTCTTT.

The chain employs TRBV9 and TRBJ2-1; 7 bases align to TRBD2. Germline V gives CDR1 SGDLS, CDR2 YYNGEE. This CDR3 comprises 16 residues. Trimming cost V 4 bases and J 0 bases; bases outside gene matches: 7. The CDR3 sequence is CASSNLAVDSYNEQFF. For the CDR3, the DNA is TGTGCCAGCAGCAACCTAGCGGTTGACTCCTACAATGAGCAGTTCTTC.

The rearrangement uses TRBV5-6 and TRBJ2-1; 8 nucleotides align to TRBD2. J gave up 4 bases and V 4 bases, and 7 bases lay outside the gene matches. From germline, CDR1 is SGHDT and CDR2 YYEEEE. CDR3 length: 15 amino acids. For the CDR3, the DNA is TGTGCCAGCAGCCATCGGGAGGGAAGGTACAATGAGCAGTTCTTC. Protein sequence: CASSHREGRYNEQFF.

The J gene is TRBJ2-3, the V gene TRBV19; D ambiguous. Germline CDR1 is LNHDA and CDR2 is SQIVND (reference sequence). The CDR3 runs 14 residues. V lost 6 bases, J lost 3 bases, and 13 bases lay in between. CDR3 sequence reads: CASRSSGTTDTQYF. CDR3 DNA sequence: TGTGCCAGTAGATCTTCGGGTACTACAGATACGCAGTATTTT.

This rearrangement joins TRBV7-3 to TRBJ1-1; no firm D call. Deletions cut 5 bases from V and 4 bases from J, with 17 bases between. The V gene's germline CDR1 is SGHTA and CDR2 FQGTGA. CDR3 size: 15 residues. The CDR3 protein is CASSQKGIVGTEAFF. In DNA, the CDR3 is TGTGCCAGCAGCCAAAAAGGGATCGTTGGCACTGAAGCTTTCTTT.

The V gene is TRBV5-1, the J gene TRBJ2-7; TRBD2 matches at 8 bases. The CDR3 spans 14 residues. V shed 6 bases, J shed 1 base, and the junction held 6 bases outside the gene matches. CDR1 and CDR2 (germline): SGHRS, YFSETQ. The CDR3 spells CASKSSSGSYEQYF. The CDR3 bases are TGCGCCAGCAAAAGCTCTAGCGGGTCCTACGAGCAGTACTTC.

For the CDR3, the DNA is TGTGCCATCACCCCGGCGGGAGGGGAACACAATGAGCAGTTCTTC. It codes for CAITPAGGEHNEQFF. The chain employs TRBV10-3 and TRBJ2-1; the match to TRBD2 covers 9 bases. Germline trimming cut 7 bases from V and 5 bases from J; bases unmatched to any gene: 9. In germline, CDR1 is ENHRY, CDR2 SYGVKD. The CDR3 runs 15 residues.

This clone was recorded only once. CDR3 sequence: CASSRGGVGTDTQYF. The CDR3 nucleotides are TGTGCCAGCAGCCGAGGGGGGGTCGGCACAGATACGCAGTATTTT. The genes are TRBV7-8 and TRBJ2-3; TRBD2 is a possible D gene (7 bases). This CDR3 has 15 amino acids. Trimming pared 5 bases from V and 1 base from J, leaving 13 bases between. Germline CDR1 reads SGHVS; CDR2 reads FQNEAQ.

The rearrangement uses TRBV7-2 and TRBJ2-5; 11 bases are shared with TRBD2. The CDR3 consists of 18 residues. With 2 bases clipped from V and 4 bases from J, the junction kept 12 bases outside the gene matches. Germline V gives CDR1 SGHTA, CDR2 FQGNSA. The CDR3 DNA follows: TGTGCCAGCAGCTTATTTCCAATTAGCGGGAGGGCCCGAGAGACCCAGTACTTC. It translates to CASSLFPISGRARETQYF.

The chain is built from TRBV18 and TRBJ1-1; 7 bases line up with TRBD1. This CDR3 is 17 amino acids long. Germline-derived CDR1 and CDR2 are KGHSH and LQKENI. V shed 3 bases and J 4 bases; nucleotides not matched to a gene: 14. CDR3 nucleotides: TGTGCCAGCTCACCGGTGGGCCCACAGGGGTCTGGCACTGAAGCTTTCTTT. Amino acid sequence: CASSPVGPQGSGTEAFF.

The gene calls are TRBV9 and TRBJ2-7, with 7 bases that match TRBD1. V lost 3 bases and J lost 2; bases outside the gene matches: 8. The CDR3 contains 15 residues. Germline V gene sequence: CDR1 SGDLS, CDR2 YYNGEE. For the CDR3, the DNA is TGTGCCAGCAGCGCAGGAGACAGGGCAACCTACGAGCAGTACTTC. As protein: CASSAGDRATYEQYF.

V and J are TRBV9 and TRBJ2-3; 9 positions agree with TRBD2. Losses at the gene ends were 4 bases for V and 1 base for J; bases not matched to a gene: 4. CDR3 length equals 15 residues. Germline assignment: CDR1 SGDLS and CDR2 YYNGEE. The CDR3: CASSPTSGRTDTQYF. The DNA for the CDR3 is TGTGCCAGCAGCCCGACTAGCGGTCGCACAGATACGCAGTATTTT.

The CDR3 DNA is TGTGCCAGCAGCCAAGTAGGCGGGAGGGCCAATGAGCAGTTCTTC. Encoded protein: CASSQVGGRANEQFF. This sequence joins TRBV4-2 and TRBJ2-1, with 9 bases lining up with TRBD2. V shed 1 base and J 6 bases; nucleotides not matched to a gene: 4. Per the germline V gene, CDR1 is LGHNA and CDR2 is YNFKEQ. The CDR3 loop spans 15 amino acids.

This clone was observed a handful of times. CDR3 loop: CASSLGTVLTTQYF. CDR3 DNA: TGTGCCAGCAGTTTGGGGACAGTCCTGACAACCCAGTACTTC. This chain links TRBV27 with TRBJ2-7; TRBD1 matches at 7 bases. Germline assignment: CDR1 MNHEY and CDR2 SMNVEV (reference sequence). The CDR3 runs 14 residues. With V trimmed by 3 bases and J by 10 bases, 12 bases remained unmatched.

CDR3 nucleotide sequence: TGTGCCAGCAGCTCAGCGGGAGGGGGTCAGTACGAGCAGTACTTC. It yields the protein CASSSAGGGQYEQYF. V usage is TRBV7-2 and J usage is TRBJ2-7, with 10 bases that match TRBD2. The CDR3 has 15 amino acids. V was pared by 4 bases and J by 4 bases, with 7 bases of the junction left unmatched. Germline CDR1 reads SGHTA; CDR2 reads FQGNSA.

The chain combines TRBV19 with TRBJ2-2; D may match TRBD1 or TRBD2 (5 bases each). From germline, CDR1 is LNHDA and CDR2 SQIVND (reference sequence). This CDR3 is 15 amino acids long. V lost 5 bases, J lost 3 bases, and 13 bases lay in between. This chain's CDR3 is CASSQPGRHTGELFF. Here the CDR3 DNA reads TGTGCCAGTAGTCAACCGGGACGTCACACCGGGGAGCTGTTTTTT.

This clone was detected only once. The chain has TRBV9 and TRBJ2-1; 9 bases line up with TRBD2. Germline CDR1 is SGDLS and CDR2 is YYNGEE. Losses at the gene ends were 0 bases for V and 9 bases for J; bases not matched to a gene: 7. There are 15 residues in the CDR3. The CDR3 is CASSVGTSVVGEQFF. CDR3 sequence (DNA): TGTGCCAGCAGCGTAGGGACTAGCGTAGTAGGTGAGCAGTTCTTC.